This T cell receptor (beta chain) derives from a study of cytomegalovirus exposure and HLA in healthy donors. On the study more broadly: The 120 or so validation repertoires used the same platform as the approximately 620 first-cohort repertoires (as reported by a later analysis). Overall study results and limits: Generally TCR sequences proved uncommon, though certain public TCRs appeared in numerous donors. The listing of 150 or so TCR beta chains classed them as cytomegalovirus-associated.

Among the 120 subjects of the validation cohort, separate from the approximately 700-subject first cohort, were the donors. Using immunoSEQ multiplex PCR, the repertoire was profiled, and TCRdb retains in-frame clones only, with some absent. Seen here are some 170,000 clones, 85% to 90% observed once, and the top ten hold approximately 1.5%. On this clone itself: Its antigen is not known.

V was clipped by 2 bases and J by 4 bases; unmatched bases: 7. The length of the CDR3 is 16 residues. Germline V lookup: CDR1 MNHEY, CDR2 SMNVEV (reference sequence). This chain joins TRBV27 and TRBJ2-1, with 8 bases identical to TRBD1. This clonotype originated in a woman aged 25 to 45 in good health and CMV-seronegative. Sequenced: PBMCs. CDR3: CASSLKAGGPYNEQFF. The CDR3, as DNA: TGTGCCAGCAGTTTAAAGGCAGGGGGCCCTTACAATGAGCAGTTCTTC.